This TCR beta chain was observed in a study of OX40 agonist ivuxolimab in advanced cancers. The wider study: Eligibility admitted prior anti-PD-1, anti-PD-L1 or anti-CTLA-4 therapy; roughly 39% had some. General observations from the study: Expanded clones tended on average to be more numerous among CD8+ T cells than CD4+. Specificity for antigen went undetermined in the expanded peripheral T cells.

The germline gives CDR1 KGHSH, CDR2 LQKENI. V lost 3 bases to trimming and J lost 2 bases; unmatched junction nucleotides: 0. This CDR3 comprises 16 residues. Remarks on this clone: What it binds is unknown.

Sequenced by immunoSEQ multiplex PCR; TCRdb stores in-frame clones only, minus some. The table has 68,000 or so clones, approximately 81% seen once. The material sequenced was CD4+ or CD8+ T cells sorted from blood, taken in a trial of the OX40 agonist ivuxolimab. The sequence was collected from an adult with an advanced solid tumor such as melanoma, head and neck, liver or kidney cancer. The chain employs TRBV18 and TRBJ2-1; the match to TRBD2 covers 14 bases. The CDR3 DNA reads as TGTGCCAGCTCACCGGGACTAGCGGGAGCCTACAATGAGCAGTTCTTC. It yields the protein CASSPGLAGAYNEQFF.